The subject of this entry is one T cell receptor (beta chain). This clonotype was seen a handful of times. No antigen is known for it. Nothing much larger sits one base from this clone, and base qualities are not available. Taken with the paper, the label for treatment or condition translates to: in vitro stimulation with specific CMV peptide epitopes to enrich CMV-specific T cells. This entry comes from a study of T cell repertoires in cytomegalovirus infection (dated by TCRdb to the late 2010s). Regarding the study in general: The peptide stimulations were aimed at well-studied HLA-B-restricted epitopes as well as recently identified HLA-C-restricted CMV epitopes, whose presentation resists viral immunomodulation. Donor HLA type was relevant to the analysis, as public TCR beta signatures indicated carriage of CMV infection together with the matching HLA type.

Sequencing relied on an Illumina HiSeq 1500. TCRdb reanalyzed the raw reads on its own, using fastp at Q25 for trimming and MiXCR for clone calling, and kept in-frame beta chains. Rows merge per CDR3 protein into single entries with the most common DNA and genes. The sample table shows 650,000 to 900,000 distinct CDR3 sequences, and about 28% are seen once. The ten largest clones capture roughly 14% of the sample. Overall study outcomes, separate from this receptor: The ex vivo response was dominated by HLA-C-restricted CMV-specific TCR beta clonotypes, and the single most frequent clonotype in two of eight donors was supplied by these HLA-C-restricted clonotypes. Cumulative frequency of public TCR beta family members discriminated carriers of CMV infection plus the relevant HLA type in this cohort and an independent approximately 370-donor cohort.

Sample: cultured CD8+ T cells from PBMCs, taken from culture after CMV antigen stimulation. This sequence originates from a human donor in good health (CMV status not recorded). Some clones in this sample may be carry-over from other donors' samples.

The nucleotide sequence reads TGTGCCATCAGTGTTACCACCAGCTCCTACGAGCAGTACTTC. Translated, it reads CAISVTTSSYEQYF. The V gene is TRBV10-3 and the J gene is TRBJ2-7; the D gene identity is not certain. The CDR3 numbers 14 residues from cysteine through phenylalanine. Only the CDR3 region is kept as DNA, spanning 42 bases read in frame from base 1. CDR1 ENHRY and CDR2 SYGVKD are derived from the germline V gene. The germline ends are 10 bases apart after V is trimmed by 4 bases and J by 0 bases.